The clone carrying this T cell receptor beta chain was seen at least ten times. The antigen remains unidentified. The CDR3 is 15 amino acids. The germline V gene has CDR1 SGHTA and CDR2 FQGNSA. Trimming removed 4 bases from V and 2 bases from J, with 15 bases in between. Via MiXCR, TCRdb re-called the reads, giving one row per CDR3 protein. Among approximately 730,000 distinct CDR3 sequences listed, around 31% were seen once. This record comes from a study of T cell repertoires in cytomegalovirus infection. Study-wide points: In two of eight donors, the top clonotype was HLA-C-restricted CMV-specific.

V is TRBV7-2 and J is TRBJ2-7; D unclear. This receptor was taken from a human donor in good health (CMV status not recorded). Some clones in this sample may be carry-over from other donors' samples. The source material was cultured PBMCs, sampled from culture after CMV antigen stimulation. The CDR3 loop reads CASSSSPWRAYEQYF. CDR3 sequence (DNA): TGTGCCAGCAGCTCCTCGCCGTGGAGAGCCTACGAGCAGTACTTC.